The 29 T cell receptor beta chains in this list originate from one sample, sequenced in a study of T cell changes during pregnancy in multiple sclerosis. Assay used: immunoSEQ multiplex PCR; TCRdb lists only in-frame clones, some missing. The table includes 55,000 to 80,000 clones, roughly 94% detected once. Specimen: peripheral blood, collected in the third trimester of pregnancy. These receptors were taken from a female donor with multiple sclerosis, enrolled in a pregnancy study.

The chain links TRBV7-2 to TRBJ2-1; no clear D. Germline-derived CDR1 and CDR2 are SGHTA and FQGNSA. V was cut by 6 bases and J by 0 bases, with 12 bases left in between. This CDR3 spans 15 amino acids. The DNA of the CDR3 is TGTGCCAGCAGACCGAGCGCGAGCTCCTACAATGAGCAGTTCTTC. It codes for CASRPSASSYNEQFF.

This clone was recorded once. J is TRBJ1-1 and V is TRBV30; no firm D call. V lost 8 bases to trimming and J lost 3 bases, with 10 bases between them. The germline V gene encodes CDR1 GTSNPN and CDR2 SVGIG (reference sequence). The CDR3 is made up of 11 amino acids. The chain's CDR3 is CAQKADTEAFF. CDR3 in DNA: TGTGCCCAAAAGGCGGACACTGAAGCTTTCTTT.

The J gene is TRBJ2-5, the V gene TRBV5-1; 7 nucleotides align to TRBD2. V was clipped by 0 bases and J by 4 bases; unmatched bases: 6. The CDR3 sequence is 15 residues long. Germline CDR1 SGHRS, CDR2 YFSETQ. CDR3 in amino acids: CASSLAGGLPETQYF. The CDR3, as DNA: TGCGCCAGCAGCTTGGCGGGGGGTCTTCCAGAGACCCAGTACTTC.

The chain joins TRBV9 to TRBJ1-2, with TRBD1 matching 8 bases. Per the germline V gene, CDR1 is SGDLS and CDR2 is YYNGEE. This CDR3 is 14 amino acids long. Losses at the gene ends were 3 bases for V and 5 bases for J; bases not matched to a gene: 6. CDR3 nucleotide sequence: TGTGCCAGCAGCGCTTGGACAGGGACTTATGGCTACACCTTC. Protein sequence: CASSAWTGTYGYTF. Looking up the rest from reference TRBV9 and TRBJ1-2 gives the full variable domain: DSGVTQTPKHLITATGQRVTLRCSPRSGDLSVYWYQQSLDQGLQFLIQYYNGEERAKGNILERFSAQQFPDLHSELNLSSLELGDSALYFCASSAWTGTYGYTFGSGTRLTVV.

The chain couples TRBV7-2 to TRBJ2-1, with D perhaps matching TRBD2 (5 bases). Per germline, CDR1 SGHTA and CDR2 FQGNSA. V lost 5 bases to trimming and J lost 9 bases, with 17 bases between them. There are 14 residues in the CDR3. The CDR3 DNA reads TGTGCCAGCAGCCGAGGAAGGGCGGGCACTGAGCAGTTCTTC. This codes for CASSRGRAGTEQFF. Full variable domain (missing parts from reference TRBV7-2 and TRBJ2-1): GAGVSQSPSNKVTEKGKDVELRCDPISGHTALYWYRQSLGQGLEFLIYFQGNSAPDKSGLPSDRFSAERTGGSVSTLTIQRTQQEDSAVYLCASSRGRAGTEQFFGPGTRLTVL.

This chain connects TRBV9 to TRBJ2-2; possible D gene TRBD1, 5 bases. Trimming took off 5 bases at V and 0 bases at J, with 8 bases between the two ends. Looked up from germline, CDR1 is SGDLS and CDR2 is YYNGEE. This CDR3 contains 14 residues. In DNA, the CDR3 is TGTGCCAGCAGGGACAACGCGAACACCGGGGAGCTGTTTTTT. This translates into CASRDNANTGELFF.

The chain recombines TRBV6-8 with TRBJ1-2, with 7 bases fitting TRBD1. Germline assignment: CDR1 MNHGY and CDR2 SAAAGT. Trimming removed 7 bases from V and 3 bases from J; junction bases left unmatched: 2. The CDR3 loop spans 12 amino acids. This CDR3 reads CASKGGDYGYTF. The CDR3 bases are TGTGCCAGCAAAGGGGGCGACTATGGCTACACCTTC.

The chain is built from TRBV5-1 and TRBJ1-6; D gene ambiguous. V was pared by 4 bases and J by 13 bases, with 27 bases between. This CDR3 is built from 17 residues. CDR1 and CDR2 from the germline V gene are SGHRS and YFSETQ. The chain's CDR3 is CASSQIISTTSALPLHF. In DNA form, the CDR3 reads TGCGCCAGCAGCCAGATTATCTCGACAACCTCGGCCCTGCCCCTCCACTTT.

The chain employs TRBV11-2 and TRBJ1-1; TRBD1 matches at 11 bases. Unmatched junction bases numbered 3, after V lost 5 bases and J lost 1 base. Germline CDR1 SGHAT, CDR2 FQNNGV. The CDR3 is 15 residues long. CDR3 amino acids: CASSAGQGANTEAFF. CDR3 sequence (DNA): TGTGCCAGCAGCGCCGGACAGGGGGCGAACACTGAAGCTTTCTTT.

The V call is TRBV19, the J call TRBJ2-7; D call uncertain. The CDR3 extends over 14 amino acids. Germline assignment: CDR1 LNHDA and CDR2 SQIVND (reference sequence). Trimming shortened V by 2 bases and J by 4 bases, and 12 bases separated the two germline ends. The CDR3: CASSIRYRSYEQYF. In nucleotides, the CDR3 is TGTGCCAGTAGTATAAGGTATCGGAGTTACGAGCAGTACTTC.

This sequence joins TRBV11-3 and TRBJ2-1; D is undetermined. CDR1 is SGHNT, CDR2 YENEEA, per germline. The CDR3 consists of 14 residues. Trimming pared 5 bases from V and 2 bases from J, leaving 10 bases between. Here the CDR3 reads CASSINRAYNEQFF. CDR3 sequence (DNA): TGTGCCAGCAGCATAAACCGAGCCTACAATGAGCAGTTCTTC. Full variable domain (missing parts from reference TRBV11-3 and TRBJ2-1): EAGVVQSPRYKIIEKKQPVAFWCNPISGHNTLYWYLQNLGQGPELLIRYENEEAVDDSQLPKDRFSAERLKGVDSTLKIQPAELGDSAVYLCASSINRAYNEQFFGPGTRLTVL.

Only a few counts were recorded for this clone. The chain couples TRBV19 to TRBJ1-1; TRBD1 matches at 10 bases. From germline, CDR1 is LNHDA and CDR2 SQIVND (reference sequence). The CDR3 has 16 residues. Losses at the gene ends were 4 bases for V and 3 bases for J; bases not matched to a gene: 8. This CDR3 reads CASSTLTGTGDTEAFF. CDR3 coding DNA: TGTGCCAGTAGTACGCTTACCGGGACAGGGGACACTGAAGCTTTCTTT.

This clone was recorded once. The rearrangement joins TRBV5-8 to TRBJ1-1; unclear D gene. The CDR3 contains 14 residues. Germline V gene lookup returns CDR1 SGHTS and CDR2 YDEGEE. Trimming removed 1 base at V and 1 base at J, with 8 bases between. The CDR3 loop is CASSLNGGNTEAFF. The DNA for the CDR3 is TGTGCCAGCAGCTTGAACGGAGGGAACACTGAAGCTTTCTTT.

CDR3 in DNA: TGCGCCAGCAGCCAAGATAGGGGCTACAATGAGCAGTTCTTC. This encodes CASSQDRGYNEQFF. J is TRBJ2-1 and V is TRBV4-3, with D possibly matching TRBD1 (5 bases). The CDR3 consists of 14 residues. V lost 0 bases, J lost 3 bases, and 6 bases lay in between. Germline lookup yields CDR1 LGHNA and CDR2 YSLEER.

The chain joins TRBV19 to TRBJ2-2, with a tentative D call TRBD1 (6 bases). Per germline, CDR1 LNHDA and CDR2 SQIVND (reference sequence). The CDR3 is made up of 13 amino acids. V lost 8 bases and J 9 bases, leaving 16 bases between the germline ends. The CDR3: CASCPQQGRELFF. CDR3 nucleotides: TGTGCCAGTTGCCCCCAACAGGGTAGGGAGCTGTTTTTT.

J is TRBJ2-7 and V is TRBV20-1, with 7 positions matching TRBD2. This CDR3 region has 11 residues. V lost 3 bases, J lost 4 bases, and 0 bases stayed unmatched. CDR1 DFQATT and CDR2 SNEGSKA come from the germline V gene (reference sequence). As DNA, the CDR3 is TGCAGTGCTAGCGGGAGGTACGAGCAGTACTTC. Its protein product is CSASGRYEQYF.

The chain couples TRBV5-4 to TRBJ2-7; 8 bases are a match to TRBD1. The trim removed 0 bases at V and 0 bases at J, leaving 5 bases unmatched. Per germline, CDR1 SGHNT and CDR2 YYREEE (reference sequence). The CDR3 loop spans 16 amino acids. The CDR3: CASSLVGQADSYEQYF. As DNA, the CDR3 is TGTGCCAGCAGCTTGGTGGGACAGGCGGACTCCTACGAGCAGTACTTC.

The J gene is TRBJ2-7, the V gene TRBV19; TRBD1 matches 9 bases. Germline loops: CDR1 LNHDA, CDR2 SQIVND (reference sequence). CDR3 length: 15 residues. With V trimmed by 6 bases and J by 0 bases, 6 bases remained unmatched. This chain's CDR3 is CASSSRQGGSYEQYF. CDR3 sequence (DNA): TGTGCCAGTAGCTCAAGACAGGGGGGCTCCTACGAGCAGTACTTC.

The V call is TRBV6-5, the J call TRBJ1-1; TRBD1 might be the D (6 bases). The ends were cut back, 2 bases at V and 0 bases at J, with 13 bases in the middle. Germline V CDR1 and CDR2: MNHEY, SVGAGI. This CDR3 has 16 amino acids. The CDR3 is CASSYRQAALNTEAFF. Here the CDR3 DNA reads TGTGCCAGCAGTTACCGACAGGCGGCTCTGAACACTGAAGCTTTCTTT.

The chain links TRBV6-5 to TRBJ1-1; perhaps TRBD1 as D (6 bases). This CDR3 contains 15 residues. Germline V gene sequence: CDR1 MNHEY, CDR2 SVGAGI. Deletions cut 8 bases from V and 5 bases from J, with 21 bases between. Written as DNA, the CDR3 is TGTGCCAGCCAGGGGTGGGGGATGGGGGGGACTGAAGCTTTCTTT. The encoded protein is CASQGWGMGGTEAFF.

This clone was counted a single time. The chain employs TRBV19 and TRBJ1-2; 10 bases align to TRBD1. The CDR3 has 15 amino acids. The V gene's germline CDR1 is LNHDA and CDR2 SQIVND (reference sequence). V was pared by 3 bases and J by 5 bases, with 6 bases of the junction left unmatched. The CDR3 DNA sequence: TGTGCCAGTAGTATCTCAGGACAGGGGGGGTATGGCTACACCTTC. This codes for CASSISGQGGYGYTF.

This clone turned up a few times. This chain joins TRBV10-1 and TRBJ2-7; 10 positions match TRBD2. The V and J ends lost 8 bases and 4 bases, in that order; junction bases with no gene match: 8. The CDR3 loop spans 14 amino acids. Germline V gives CDR1 WNHNN, CDR2 SYGVQD (reference sequence). This CDR3 is CASFGLAEQYEQYF. For the CDR3, the DNA is TGCGCCAGCTTCGGACTAGCGGAGCAATACGAGCAGTACTTC.

This sequence joins TRBV6-5 and TRBJ1-2, with 8 bases fitting TRBD1. The germline V gene has CDR1 MNHEY and CDR2 SVGAGI. This CDR3 is 13 amino acids long. V lost 6 bases and J lost 6; bases outside the gene matches: 6. The CDR3 DNA sequence: TGTGCCAGCAGCTTGACAGGGGTGGATGGCTACACCTTC. It specifies CASSLTGVDGYTF.

The chain carries TRBV11-3 and TRBJ2-1; 13 positions agree with TRBD2. V gave up 5 bases and J gave up 8 bases; unmatched junction bases: 6. This CDR3 is 15 amino acids long. Looked up from germline, CDR1 is SGHNT and CDR2 is YENEEA. CDR3 loop: CASSTGLAGIDEQFF. CDR3 coding DNA: TGTGCCAGCAGCACGGGACTAGCGGGGATCGATGAGCAGTTCTTC.

The chain carries TRBV4-3 and TRBJ2-5; 10 nucleotides agree with TRBD2. Looked up from germline, CDR1 is LGHNA and CDR2 is YSLEER. J gave up 4 bases and V 5 bases, and 7 bases lay outside the gene matches. The CDR3 is 15 residues long. CDR3 amino acids: CASSSSGGVRETQYF. The CDR3 DNA is TGCGCCAGCAGCTCGAGCGGGGGGGTAAGAGAGACCCAGTACTTC.

The chain joins TRBV6-1 to TRBJ2-7, with D possibly matching TRBD2 (5 bases). Trimming took off 4 bases at V and 3 bases at J, with 7 bases between the two ends. Germline V gene data show CDR1 as MNHNS and CDR2 as SASEGT. The CDR3 covers 12 residues. CDR3 nucleotide sequence: TGTGCCAGCAGTGTAGAGGGCTACGAGCAGTACTTC. It codes for CASSVEGYEQYF.

V usage is TRBV9 and J usage is TRBJ1-3, with 8 bases aligning to TRBD1. The CDR3 sequence is 15 residues long. Germline CDR1 reads SGDLS; CDR2 reads YYNGEE. The V gene end was trimmed by 4 bases and the J gene end by 2 bases; junction bases not matched to a gene: 5. CDR3 bases: TGTGCCAGCAGCTTAGAACAGGGGGCTGGAAACACCATATATTTT. This gives the protein CASSLEQGAGNTIYF.

The rearrangement uses TRBV18 and TRBJ1-1; D possibly corresponds to TRBD1 (6 bases). V was trimmed by 1 base and J by 0 bases, leaving 6 bases between them. Germline lookup yields CDR1 KGHSH and CDR2 LQKENI. The CDR3 runs 14 residues. The DNA for the CDR3 is TGTGCCAGCTCACCACAGGGGGTGAACACTGAAGCTTTCTTT. Translated, it gives CASSPQGVNTEAFF.

The chain is built from TRBV18 and TRBJ1-1; perhaps TRBD1 as D (6 bases). This CDR3 is built from 16 residues. V gave up 6 bases and J gave up 6 bases, with 23 bases separating them. Germline loops: CDR1 KGHSH, CDR2 LQKENI. Here the CDR3 reads CASSRTSGAGAPEAFF. The DNA of the CDR3 is TGTGCCAGCTCGCGAACGTCAGGGGCTGGGGCCCCTGAAGCTTTCTTT.